This TCR beta chain is drawn from a study of cytomegalovirus exposure and HLA in healthy donors. The PCR employed 60 Vbeta primers together with 13 Jbeta primers. The assay was immunoSEQ multiplex PCR, and TCRdb's table has in-frame clones only and misses some. Here the sample spans about 90,000 clones, roughly 74% being singletons. Trimming removed 0 bases from V and 3 bases from J, with 12 bases in between. The CDR3 totals 15 residues. Per the germline V gene, CDR1 is LGHNA and CDR2 is YNFKEQ. This clonotype originated in a woman aged 18-29 years in good health and CMV-seropositive. V usage is TRBV4-2 and J usage is TRBJ2-7; TRBD1 might be the D (5 bases). Sequencing was performed on PBMCs. CDR3 residues: CASSQDRGGNYEQYF. CDR3 bases: TGTGCCAGCAGCCAAGATAGGGGCGGAAACTACGAGCAGTACTTC.